The 11 T cell receptor beta chains reported below all come from one sample, sequenced in a study of vaccination effects on CD4 cells after COVID-19. Cultured cells yielded isolated CD4+ T cells after more than nine days. Sequencing was performed with immunoSEQ multiplex PCR; in TCRdb, only in-frame clones are kept and a portion is missing. The table records over 45,000 clones, 67% of them present only once. For these receptors, no antigen is known. The source was CD4+ T cells from PBMCs cultured without peptide, collected before COVID-19 vaccination. The origin of the receptors is a human donor who received a COVID-19 vaccine.

This chain connects TRBV3-1 (or the pseudogene TRBV3-2) to TRBJ2-7, with D uncertain. Between the trimmed V and J ends, which lost 3 bases and 1 base, there was a span of 16 bases. The CDR3 extends over 16 amino acids. Germline loops: CDR1 LGHDT, CDR2 YNNKEL (reference sequence). In nucleotides, the CDR3 is TGTGCCAGCAGCCAGGGTATGCCAGCCGCTTCCTACGAGCAGTACTTC. It codes for CASSQGMPAASYEQYF.

The chain links TRBV5-6 to TRBJ2-2, with D perhaps matching TRBD2 (5 bases). V lost 1 base to trimming and J lost 4 bases, with 14 bases between them. The germline V gene has CDR1 SGHDT and CDR2 YYEEEE. CDR3 size: 16 residues. This CDR3 reads CASSLRRRQSTGELFF. CDR3 in DNA: TGTGCCAGCAGCTTGCGGCGGAGGCAAAGCACCGGGGAGCTGTTTTTT.

V and J are TRBV27 and TRBJ2-3; D may be TRBD2 (6 bases). The CDR3 is 14 residues long. Trimming removed 5 bases at V and 8 bases at J, with 17 bases between. Germline V gene sequence: CDR1 MNHEY, CDR2 SMNVEV (reference sequence). CDR3 DNA sequence: TGTGCCAGCAGTACCTTCGCACTAGCAGCTACGCAGTATTTT. Residues: CASSTFALAATQYF.

This clone was observed a handful of times. This sequence joins TRBV27 and TRBJ1-1; D is unresolved. This CDR3 has 13 amino acids. The V and J ends lost 10 bases and 4 bases respectively, with 16 bases between them. CDR1 and CDR2 (germline): MNHEY, SMNVEV (reference sequence). The chain's CDR3 is CATRRREGTEAFF. The CDR3 nucleotides are TGTGCCACCAGACGGAGGGAGGGCACTGAAGCTTTCTTT.

The sample holds one count of this clone. V gene TRBV6-4 combines with J gene TRBJ1-1; unclear D gene. Germline V gene sequence: CDR1 MRHNA, CDR2 SNTAGT. The CDR3 has 15 amino acids. The germline V and J ends were trimmed by 7 bases and 1 base, with 16 bases remaining between them. The CDR3 spells CASTLIGETNTEAFF. The CDR3 DNA reads as TGTGCCAGCACATTAATCGGGGAAACGAACACTGAAGCTTTCTTT.

To note about this clone: The junction shows a germline mismatch at one end, possibly a read error. This chain links TRBV27 with TRBJ2-5; D is unresolved. The CDR3 length is 12 residues. Germline V gene lookup returns CDR1 MNHEY and CDR2 SMNVEV (reference sequence). The CDR3, as DNA: TGTGCCAGCAGTCGGCCTCAAGGGACCCAGTACTTC. As protein: CASSRPQGTQYF.

This clone was seen a few times. The chain joins TRBV9 to TRBJ2-2; TRBD1 matches 9 bases. This CDR3 is built from 15 residues. Germline V gene data show CDR1 as SGDLS and CDR2 as YYNGEE. J lost 5 bases, V lost 0 bases, and 2 bases had no gene match. CDR3 bases: TGTGCCAGCAGCGTAGCTGGGACAGGGACCGGGGAGCTGTTTTTT. It specifies CASSVAGTGTGELFF.

CDR3 nucleotides: TGTGCCAGCAGCGTAGGACTATTTGAGCAGTTCTTC. Translating it yields CASSVGLFEQFF. This rearrangement joins TRBV9 to TRBJ2-1, with D possibly TRBD2 on 5 matching bases. The V and J ends lost 0 bases and 9 bases respectively, with 7 bases between them. The CDR3 covers 12 residues. The germline gives CDR1 SGDLS, CDR2 YYNGEE.

V usage is TRBV5-7 and J usage is TRBJ2-7, with 7 bases fitting TRBD1. TRBV5-7 is an open reading frame whose function is uncertain. Losses at the gene ends were 4 bases for V and 1 base for J; bases not matched to a gene: 5. The CDR3 is made up of 14 amino acids. CDR3 sequence: CASSPRDSSYEQYF. In DNA, the CDR3 is TGTGCCAGCAGCCCCCGGGACAGTTCCTACGAGCAGTACTTC.

The V call is TRBV6-5, the J call TRBJ1-6; possible D gene TRBD1, 5 bases. The CDR3 contains 15 residues. Germline loops: CDR1 MNHEY, CDR2 SVGAGI. Trimming removed 4 bases at V and 5 bases at J, with 12 bases between. The CDR3: CASSWKQGNNSPLHF. CDR3 in DNA: TGTGCCAGCAGTTGGAAGCAGGGTAATAATTCACCCCTCCACTTT.

The CDR3 sequence is CASSPFDRGNTEAFF. The CDR3 region has the DNA TGTGCCAGCAGTCCCTTCGACAGGGGGAACACTGAAGCTTTCTTT. The gene calls are TRBV27 and TRBJ1-1, with TRBD1 matching over 8 bases. J was trimmed by 1 base and V by 5 bases; bases with no gene match: 6. The CDR3 has 15 amino acids. The germline V gene encodes CDR1 MNHEY and CDR2 SMNVEV (reference sequence).